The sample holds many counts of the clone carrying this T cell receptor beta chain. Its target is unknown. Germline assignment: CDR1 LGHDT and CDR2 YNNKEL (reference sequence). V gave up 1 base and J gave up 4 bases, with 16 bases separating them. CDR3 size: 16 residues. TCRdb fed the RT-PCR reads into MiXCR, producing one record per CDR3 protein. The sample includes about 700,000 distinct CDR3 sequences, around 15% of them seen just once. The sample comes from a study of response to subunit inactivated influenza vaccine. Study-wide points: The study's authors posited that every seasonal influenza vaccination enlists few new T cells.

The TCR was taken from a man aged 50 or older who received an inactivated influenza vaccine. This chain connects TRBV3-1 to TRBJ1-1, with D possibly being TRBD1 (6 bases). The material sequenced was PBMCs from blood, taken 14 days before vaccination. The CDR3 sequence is CASSQATGLLSTEAFF. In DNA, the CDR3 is TGTGCCAGCAGCCAAGCTACAGGGTTGTTGAGCACTGAAGCTTTCTTT.